These T cell receptor beta chains were read from a single sample in a study of blood T cell repertoires in COVID-19. TCRdb's copy holds only in-frame clones and misses some; the assay was immunoSEQ multiplex PCR. The repertoire has tens of thousands of clones, over 70% of them found once; the top ten carry about 3%. The sequenced material came from peripheral blood. The receptors here all came from a man between 65 and 85 years old with COVID-19, enrolled during active disease. CDR3s include the opening cysteine and the closing phenylalanine or tryptophan. Each record gives: CDR3 length, V gene, clone size, J gene, D gene, CDR3 protein, CDR3 DNA. The D gene is left open where the match is weak. A row's size may be missing; if present it is once, few, many or a size class.

length: 17; V: TRBV9; size: -; J: TRBJ1-2; D: TRBD1; CDR3: CASSVEITGERNYGYTF; DNA: TGTGCCAGCAGCGTAGAGATTACAGGGGAACGAAACTATGGCTACACCTTC
length: 15; V: TRBV28; size: -; J: TRBJ2-6; D: -; CDR3: CASSPQGMGANVLTF; DNA: TGTGCCAGCAGTCCCCAGGGCATGGGGGCCAACGTCCTGACTTTC
length: 16; V: TRBV28; size: -; J: TRBJ2-5; D: TRBD2; CDR3: CASSRLLAGGLETQYF; DNA: TGTGCCAGCAGCCGACTTCTAGCGGGAGGTCTAGAGACCCAGTACTTC
length: 15; V: TRBV20-1; size: -; J: TRBJ2-7; D: -; CDR3: CSASGRGRGSDEQYF; DNA: TGCAGTGCTAGTGGGAGGGGCAGGGGGAGCGACGAGCAGTACTTC
length: 13; V: TRBV20-1; size: few; J: TRBJ2-1; D: -; CDR3: CSASRRAWDEQFF; DNA: TGCAGTGCTAGTCGCAGGGCATGGGATGAGCAGTTCTTC
length: 13; V: TRBV11-1; size: once; J: TRBJ1-1; D: -; CDR3: CASGRGVNGQAFF; DNA: TGTGCCAGCGGAAGGGGTGTAAACGGGCAAGCTTTCTTT
length: 18; V: TRBV28; size: -; J: TRBJ2-6; D: TRBD2; CDR3: CASRRTSGGSSGANVLTF; DNA: TGTGCCAGCAGACGAACTAGCGGAGGGAGCTCTGGGGCCAACGTCCTGACTTTC
length: 14; V: TRBV7-2; size: -; J: TRBJ1-5; D: -; CDR3: CASSLAGGAWAQHF; DNA: TGTGCCAGCAGCTTAGCGGGTGGGGCGTGGGCCCAGCATTTT
length: 14; V: TRBV6-2/TRBV6-3; size: -; J: TRBJ1-2; D: -; CDR3: CASSYSARGYGYTF; DNA: TGTGCCAGCAGTTACTCGGCCAGGGGCTATGGCTACACCTTC
length: 14; V: TRBV4-3; size: -; J: TRBJ1-5; D: -; CDR3: CASSRIQGNQPQHF; DNA: TGCGCCAGCAGTAGAATACAGGGAAATCAGCCCCAGCATTTT
length: 13; V: TRBV28; size: few; J: TRBJ1-1; D: -; CDR3: CASFRERNTEAFF; DNA: TGTGCCAGCTTTAGGGAGAGAAACACTGAAGCTTTCTTT
length: 14; V: TRBV19; size: -; J: TRBJ1-4; D: -; CDR3: CASRIGGLGEKLFF; DNA: TGTGCCAGTAGGATCGGGGGGCTCGGTGAAAAACTGTTTTTT
length: 19; V: TRBV2; size: -; J: TRBJ2-3; D: TRBD2; CDR3: CASSVWTSGTGGAGDTQYF; DNA: TGTGCCAGCAGCGTATGGACTAGCGGGACTGGAGGTGCGGGAGATACGCAGTATTTT
length: 14; V: TRBV7-7; size: -; J: TRBJ2-7; D: -; CDR3: CASSPGTVESEQYF; DNA: TGTGCTAGCAGCCCCGGGACTGTTGAATCCGAGCAGTACTTC
length: 10; V: TRBV6-4; size: -; J: TRBJ1-4; D: -; CDR3: CASHFRKLFF; DNA: TGTGCCAGCCACTTTCGGAAACTGTTTTTT
length: 15; V: TRBV28; size: -; J: TRBJ2-2; D: TRBD1; CDR3: CASRVGTGGTGELFF; DNA: TGTGCCAGCAGAGTTGGGACAGGGGGCACCGGGGAGCTGTTTTTT
length: 13; V: TRBV4-3; size: once; J: TRBJ1-2; D: -; CDR3: CASSQRRDYGYTF; DNA: TGCGCCAGCAGCCAACGCAGGGATTATGGCTACACCTTC
length: 15; V: TRBV6-5; size: -; J: TRBJ2-1; D: TRBD2; CDR3: CASSILAGEGSEQFF; DNA: TGTGCCAGCAGCATACTAGCGGGAGAAGGGTCGGAGCAGTTCTTC
length: 18; V: TRBV9; size: -; J: TRBJ1-3; D: TRBD1; CDR3: CASSVSGGQGSSGNTIYF; DNA: TGTGCCAGCAGCGTTAGTGGGGGACAGGGCTCCTCTGGAAACACCATATATTTT
length: 15; V: TRBV9; size: -; J: TRBJ1-1; D: -; CDR3: CASSPRGLTNTEAFF; DNA: TGTGCCAGCAGCCCCCGGGGACTGACGAACACTGAAGCTTTCTTT
length: 14; V: TRBV24-1; size: few; J: TRBJ2-7; D: -; CDR3: CATSDFRLPWEQYF; DNA: TGTGCCACCAGTGATTTCAGATTGCCCTGGGAGCAGTACTTC
length: 14; V: TRBV6-2/TRBV6-3; size: -; J: TRBJ1-3; D: TRBD1; CDR3: CASSRTGSGNTIYF; DNA: TGTGCCAGCAGCCGGACAGGGTCCGGAAACACCATATATTTT
length: 15; V: TRBV6-5; size: -; J: TRBJ1-5; D: -; CDR3: CATRASDYSNQPQHF; DNA: TGTGCCACCCGAGCAAGTGACTATAGCAATCAGCCCCAGCATTTT
length: 14; V: TRBV6-5; size: -; J: TRBJ1-1; D: TRBD1; CDR3: CASRQGTANTEAFF; DNA: TGTGCCAGCAGGCAGGGGACAGCGAACACTGAAGCTTTCTTT
length: 18; V: TRBV27; size: -; J: TRBJ1-4; D: TRBD1; CDR3: CASSLGPGQYSTNEKLFF; DNA: TGTGCCAGCAGTTTAGGACCGGGACAGTACTCAACTAATGAAAAACTGTTTTTT
length: 13; V: TRBV27; size: few; J: TRBJ2-7; D: -; CDR3: CASSFRTVEEQYF; DNA: TGTGCCAGCAGTTTTAGGACAGTTGAAGAGCAGTACTTC
length: 15; V: TRBV7-9; size: -; J: TRBJ2-3; D: TRBD2; CDR3: CASGLLSGITDTQYF; DNA: TGTGCCAGCGGACTCCTTAGCGGGATCACAGATACGCAGTATTTT
length: 13; V: TRBV16; size: medium-sized; J: TRBJ2-7; D: -; CDR3: CASSQSTGYEQYF; DNA: TGTGCCAGCAGCCAATCGACAGGCTACGAGCAGTACTTC
length: 17; V: TRBV18; size: -; J: TRBJ1-1; D: -; CDR3: CASSSLRGRGMNTEAFF; DNA: TGTGCCAGCTCATCATTAAGGGGCAGGGGCATGAACACTGAAGCTTTCTTT
length: 16; V: TRBV7-6; size: -; J: TRBJ2-1; D: TRBD2; CDR3: CASSLSGLAGYNEQFF; DNA: TGTGCCAGCAGCTTATCGGGACTAGCGGGGTACAATGAGCAGTTCTTC
length: 15; V: TRBV5-4; size: -; J: TRBJ2-7; D: TRBD1; CDR3: CASSARDRRLYEQYF; DNA: TGTGCCAGCAGCGCCCGGGACAGGCGGCTCTACGAGCAGTACTTC
length: 18; V: TRBV10-3; size: few; J: TRBJ2-7; D: TRBD2; CDR3: CAISQTSGRGGGAYEQYF; DNA: TGTGCCATCAGTCAGACTAGCGGGAGAGGAGGGGGGGCCTACGAGCAGTACTTC
length: 15; V: TRBV2; size: once; J: TRBJ1-5; D: TRBD1; CDR3: CASRADRGSNQPQHF; DNA: TGTGCCAGCAGAGCAGACAGGGGTAGCAATCAGCCCCAGCATTTT
length: 13; V: TRBV6-2/TRBV6-3; size: -; J: TRBJ1-1; D: -; CDR3: CASSYLTPEKAFF; DNA: TGTGCCAGCAGTTACTTGACACCCGAGAAAGCTTTCTTT
length: 14; V: TRBV28; size: -; J: TRBJ1-1; D: TRBD1; CDR3: CASSTRTGDTEAFF; DNA: TGTGCCAGCAGTACCCGGACAGGGGACACTGAAGCTTTCTTT
length: 16; V: TRBV5-4; size: -; J: TRBJ1-2; D: TRBD1; CDR3: CASRVGVAGGDYGYTF; DNA: TGTGCCAGCAGGGTAGGGGTAGCAGGGGGCGACTATGGCTACACCTTC
length: 14; V: TRBV2; size: -; J: TRBJ2-3; D: -; CDR3: CASSVVGGVDTQYF; DNA: TGTGCCAGCAGTGTAGTTGGAGGGGTAGATACGCAGTATTTT
length: 19; V: TRBV6-6; size: -; J: TRBJ1-5; D: TRBD1; CDR3: CASSPPGQGDNSAYQPQHF; DNA: TGTGCCAGCAGTCCTCCGGGACAGGGGGACAACTCGGCATATCAGCCCCAGCATTTT
length: 16; V: TRBV18; size: -; J: TRBJ2-4; D: -; CDR3: CASSPSGTPPKNIQYF; DNA: TGTGCCAGCTCACCTTCGGGAACCCCTCCCAAAAACATTCAGTACTTC
length: 15; V: TRBV6-5; size: -; J: TRBJ1-2; D: -; CDR3: CASSYSPQGGYGYTF; DNA: TGTGCCAGCAGTTACTCCCCCCAGGGAGGGTATGGCTACACCTTC
length: 15; V: TRBV27; size: -; J: TRBJ1-3; D: -; CDR3: CASSLVGDRGNTIYF; DNA: TGTGCCAGCAGTTTAGTAGGGGATAGGGGAAACACCATATATTTT
length: 17; V: TRBV7-2; size: -; J: TRBJ2-7; D: TRBD2; CDR3: CASSLEGGLAGAYEQYF; DNA: TGTGCCAGCAGCTTAGAAGGGGGACTAGCGGGGGCCTACGAGCAGTACTTC
length: 11; V: TRBV30; size: once; J: TRBJ2-1; D: -; CDR3: CAWRGHGEQFF; DNA: TGTGCCTGGAGGGGACATGGTGAGCAGTTCTTC
length: 14; V: TRBV28; size: -; J: TRBJ1-6; D: -; CDR3: CASSRDTQGSPLHF; DNA: TGTGCCAGCAGTAGGGACACTCAGGGGTCACCCCTCCACTTT
length: 15; V: TRBV19; size: -; J: TRBJ1-1; D: -; CDR3: CASSTTQGGDTEAFF; DNA: TGTGCCAGTAGTACCACTCAGGGTGGAGACACTGAAGCTTTCTTT